Listed here are 24 T cell receptor beta chains from one sample, sequenced in a study of control samples from healthy donors and cancer patients (dated by TCRdb to 2019 to 2021). The library was produced with the immunoSEQ multiplex PCR assay. The immuneACCESS repertoire file appears here via TCRdb, limited to in-frame rearrangements. These files lack a portion of the clones; in checked studies, under half of the deficit traces to unresolved V genes, and the cause of the others is not known. The sample table records 98,000 or so clones; roughly four fifths of these occur just once. Together, the top ten hold approximately 2% of the sample. The specimen was blood. The receptors shown here come from a man in his sixties in good health.

The V call is TRBV6-4, the J call TRBJ1-5; D is possibly TRBD1 (5 bases). Germline CDR1 reads MRHNA; CDR2 reads SNTAGT. This CDR3 comprises 13 residues. The V and J ends lost 3 bases and 4 bases respectively, with 7 bases between them. For the CDR3, the DNA is TGTGCCAGCAGTGAACAGGCTAATCAGCCCCAGCATTTT. It translates to CASSEQANQPQHF.

The rearrangement joins TRBV2 to TRBJ2-4; 9 positions match TRBD1. CDR3 length: 15 residues. V gave up 6 bases and J gave up 7 bases; unmatched junction bases: 10. Germline V CDR1 and CDR2: SNHLY, FYNNEI. As DNA, the CDR3 is TGTGCCAGCAGCCAAATGAGGGACAGGGCCAACATTCAGTACTTC. It specifies CASSQMRDRANIQYF.

This chain uses TRBV5-1 with TRBJ2-3; 12 nucleotides line up with TRBD2. The CDR3 is made up of 18 amino acids. V shed 3 bases, J shed 6 bases, and the junction held 14 bases outside the gene matches. Germline V gene data show CDR1 as SGHRS and CDR2 as YFSETQ. The CDR3 protein is CASSSAGQLAGGPDTQYF. CDR3 bases: TGCGCCAGCAGCTCAGCGGGCCAACTAGCGGGAGGTCCCGATACGCAGTATTTT. Looking up the rest from reference TRBV5-1 and TRBJ2-3 gives the full variable domain: KAGVTQTPRYLIKTRGQQVTLSCSPISGHRSVSWYQQTPGQGLQFLFEYFSETQRNKGNFPGRFSGRQFSNSRSEMNVSTLELGDSALYLCASSSAGQLAGGPDTQYFGPGTRLTVL.

The chain is built from TRBV24-1 and TRBJ2-2; 10 bases are a match to TRBD2. This CDR3 has 18 amino acids. V shed 0 bases, J shed 1 base, and the junction held 4 bases outside the gene matches. Germline V gives CDR1 KGHDR, CDR2 SFDVKD. CDR3 in amino acids: CATSDLLASGGNTGELFF. In DNA, the CDR3 is TGTGCCACCAGTGATTTGTTGGCTAGCGGGGGGAACACCGGGGAGCTGTTTTTT.

In its sample, this clone was seen a few times. This chain links TRBV3-1 (or the pseudogene TRBV3-2) with TRBJ2-7; 14 nucleotides align to TRBD2. CDR1 LGHDT and CDR2 YNNKEL come from the germline V gene (reference sequence). The ends lost 0 bases at V and 6 bases at J; junction bases unmatched: 4. CDR3 length: 16 amino acids. CDR3 bases: TGTGCCAGCAGCCAAGATCTGGGACTAGCGGGAGTCGAGCAGTACTTC. Protein: CASSQDLGLAGVEQYF.

The chain recombines TRBV28 with TRBJ1-2; D may be TRBD1 (6 bases). Trimming stripped 6 bases from V and 8 bases from J, with 13 bases between. The germline gives CDR1 MDHEN, CDR2 SYDVKM. The CDR3 has 12 residues. The CDR3 region is CASSIRGGGYTF. CDR3 coding DNA: TGTGCCAGCAGCATCAGGGGTGGAGGCTACACCTTC.

The chain uses TRBV19 and TRBJ2-3; 14 positions match TRBD2. The CDR3 consists of 17 residues. The germline V gene has CDR1 LNHDA and CDR2 SQIVND (reference sequence). With V trimmed by 5 bases and J by 4 bases, 8 bases remained unmatched. The CDR3 nucleotides read TGTGCCAGTAGTCCGGGACTAGCGGGGGTAGGGGCAGATACGCAGTATTTT. Encoded protein: CASSPGLAGVGADTQYF.

J is TRBJ2-3 and V is TRBV5-6; 9 nucleotides line up with TRBD1. The CDR3 has 16 residues. J lost 3 bases, V lost 7 bases, and 12 bases had no gene match. Germline V gene lookup returns CDR1 SGHDT and CDR2 YYEEEE. The CDR3 reads CASGSPGQGITDTQYF. In DNA, the CDR3 is TGTGCCAGCGGGAGCCCAGGACAGGGGATAACAGATACGCAGTATTTT.

V gene TRBV30 combines with J gene TRBJ1-5, with D unclear. The CDR3 sequence is 14 residues long. Germline loops: CDR1 GTSNPN, CDR2 SVGIG (reference sequence). The germline V and J ends were trimmed by 3 bases and 5 bases, with 14 bases remaining between them. The CDR3 DNA sequence: TGTGCCTGGAGCCCCAGGCGGCTTTATCAGCCCCAGCATTTT. It encodes CAWSPRRLYQPQHF.

V gene TRBV25-1 combines with J gene TRBJ2-2; TRBD1 or TRBD2 may be the D gene (5 bases each). This CDR3 contains 16 residues. Germline-derived CDR1 and CDR2 are MGHDK and SYGVNS. The V end lost 1 base, the J end lost 3 bases, and 12 bases lay between the germline ends. This CDR3 reads CASSESGTTYTGELFF. CDR3 nucleotide sequence: TGTGCCAGCAGTGAATCCGGGACGACTTACACCGGGGAGCTGTTTTTT.

The rearrangement joins TRBV7-6 to TRBJ2-3, with no clear D. This CDR3 comprises 12 residues. V lost 5 bases and J lost 0, with 3 bases in between. CDR1 and CDR2 from the germline V gene are SGHVS and FNYEAQ. DNA of the CDR3: TGTGCCAGCAGCCTGAGCACAGATACGCAGTATTTT. As protein: CASSLSTDTQYF.

The chain has TRBV27 and TRBJ2-1; D perhaps matches TRBD1 (6 bases). Trimming took off 8 bases at V and 8 bases at J, with 19 bases between the two ends. The CDR3 totals 14 residues. Looked up from germline, CDR1 is MNHEY and CDR2 is SMNVEV (reference sequence). In DNA, the CDR3 is TGTGCCAGCGTGCCGAGGGGGTTCGCCGATGAGCAGTTCTTC. Its translation is CASVPRGFADEQFF.

V is TRBV5-1 and J is TRBJ2-3; maybe TRBD1 (5 bases). The germline V and J ends were trimmed by 0 bases and 2 bases, with 10 bases remaining between them. CDR1 is SGHRS and CDR2 is YFSETQ in the germline V gene. The CDR3 runs to 15 residues. CDR3 sequence: CASSLAQGHTDTQYF. The CDR3 region has the DNA TGCGCCAGCAGCTTGGCCCAGGGCCACACAGATACGCAGTATTTT.

The V and J genes are TRBV5-5 and TRBJ2-3; D remains unclear. V lost 4 bases, J lost 0 bases, and 3 bases lay in between. Germline values: CDR1 SGHKS, CDR2 YYEKEE (reference sequence). This CDR3 spans 12 amino acids. CDR3 amino acids: CASSLSTDTQYF. CDR3 sequence (DNA): TGTGCCAGCAGCCTAAGCACAGATACGCAGTATTTT.

The gene calls are TRBV7-9 and TRBJ2-1; 12 bases are shared with TRBD2. V lost 5 bases to trimming and J lost 6 bases; unmatched junction nucleotides: 5. Germline CDR1 reads SEHNR; CDR2 reads FQNEAQ (reference sequence). This CDR3 comprises 15 residues. The CDR3 here is CASSRTSGMGNEQFF. The DNA of the CDR3 is TGTGCCAGCAGCCGGACTAGCGGGATGGGCAATGAGCAGTTCTTC.

The gene calls are TRBV5-1 and TRBJ2-7; TRBD1 agrees at 9 bases. Trimming cost V 4 bases and J 12 bases; bases outside gene matches: 14. CDR1 is SGHRS and CDR2 is YFSETQ in the germline V gene. The CDR3 has 14 amino acids. CDR3 nucleotides: TGCGCCAGCAGCATCGGAGGGGACAGGGCGTTTAGGTACTTC. This translates into CASSIGGDRAFRYF. The full variable domain, with the rest looked up from reference TRBV5-1 and TRBJ2-7, is KAGVTQTPRYLIKTRGQQVTLSCSPISGHRSVSWYQQTPGQGLQFLFEYFSETQRNKGNFPGRFSGRQFSNSRSEMNVSTLELGDSALYLCASSIGGDRAFRYFGPGTRLTVT.

This clone was counted a few times. This chain uses TRBV9 with TRBJ1-1; weak D call: TRBD1 (6 bases). The V end lost 4 bases, the J end lost 4 bases, and 17 bases lay between the germline ends. Germline-derived CDR1 and CDR2 are SGDLS and YYNGEE. The CDR3 totals 15 residues. The CDR3 region is CASSPRAGVGTEAFF. In DNA, the CDR3 is TGTGCCAGCAGCCCCCGTGCAGGGGTCGGCACTGAAGCTTTCTTT.

This clone was picked up one time. The chain uses TRBV4-2 and TRBJ1-4, with TRBD1 matching 8 bases. The CDR3 extends over 13 amino acids. The V segment lost 4 bases and the J segment 8 bases; nucleotides outside the gene matches: 3. CDR1 and CDR2 from the germline V gene are LGHNA and YNFKEQ. The chain's CDR3 is CASSLRDREKLFF. Written as DNA, the CDR3 is TGTGCCAGCAGCCTCCGGGACAGGGAAAAACTGTTTTTT.

V is TRBV14 and J is TRBJ2-7; D is undetermined. V lost 5 bases, J lost 4 bases, and 9 bases lay in between. This CDR3 has 12 amino acids. Germline V gives CDR1 SGHDN, CDR2 FVKESK. The CDR3 here is CASSWSKYEQYF. Written as DNA, the CDR3 is TGTGCCAGCAGCTGGTCCAAATACGAGCAGTACTTC.

This chain uses TRBV28 with TRBJ1-6; 9 positions match TRBD1. The CDR3 spans 13 residues. V shed 6 bases, J shed 10 bases, and the junction held 4 bases outside the gene matches. Per the germline V gene, CDR1 is MDHEN and CDR2 is SYDVKM. In DNA form, the CDR3 reads TGTGCCAGCAGACAGGGGGCTCGGTCACCCCTCCACTTT. Amino acid sequence: CASRQGARSPLHF.

The chain is built from TRBV15 and TRBJ2-7, with 7 bases matching TRBD1. With 2 bases clipped from V and 2 bases from J, the junction kept 6 bases outside the gene matches. Germline loops: CDR1 LNHNV, CDR2 YYDKDF (reference sequence). There are 15 residues in the CDR3. The CDR3 DNA sequence: TGTGCCACCAGCAGATCCCGGGACAGCACCTACGAGCAGTACTTC. Its translation: CATSRSRDSTYEQYF.

The chain recombines TRBV18 with TRBJ2-7; D may be TRBD1 (6 bases). CDR1 and CDR2 (germline): KGHSH, LQKENI. Trimming pared 3 bases from V and 3 bases from J, leaving 18 bases between. This CDR3 has 16 residues. The CDR3 region has the DNA TGTGCCAGCTCACCTCGTTTCAGGGGCAGACGCTACGAGCAGTACTTC. This sequence encodes CASSPRFRGRRYEQYF.

The chain combines TRBV6-6 with TRBJ2-7; 10 bases agree with TRBD1. CDR1 and CDR2 from the germline V gene are MNHNY and SVGAGI (reference sequence). CDR3 length equals 16 residues. J was trimmed by 3 bases and V by 7 bases; bases with no gene match: 12. The CDR3, as DNA: TGTGCCAGCATATACTCCGACAGGGGGCTTGGCTACGAGCAGTACTTC. Translated: CASIYSDRGLGYEQYF.

This rearrangement joins TRBV4-1 to TRBJ1-2, with D uncertain. The germline gives CDR1 MGHRA, CDR2 YSYEKL. V lost 4 bases and J 12 bases, leaving 24 bases between the germline ends. There are 15 residues in the CDR3. Written as DNA, the CDR3 is TGCGCCAGCAGCCCATCCACCGAAGGGTCCTACCTCCACACCTTC. This codes for CASSPSTEGSYLHTF.